These 10 T cell receptor beta chains originate from one sample sequenced in a study of T cell changes during pregnancy in multiple sclerosis. Method: immunoSEQ multiplex PCR; TCRdb's copy keeps in-frame clones and lacks some. The sample shows around 70,000 clones, approximately 94% of them seen only once. The source was peripheral blood, collected in the second trimester of pregnancy. These receptors came from a female donor in good health, enrolled as a control in a pregnancy study.

The chain has TRBV5-1 and TRBJ1-2; D gene unclear. V shed 1 base and J shed 8 bases, with 18 bases lying between them. CDR1 and CDR2 from the germline V gene are SGHRS and YFSETQ. The CDR3 has 15 residues. CDR3: CASSLTEGGFYGYTF. The CDR3 DNA follows: TGCGCCAGCAGCTTGACGGAGGGAGGGTTTTACGGCTACACCTTC.

The CDR3 DNA is TGCGCCAGCAGCTTGCTGGACGGGGGGTCGGGCTACGAGCAGTACTTC. Translation: CASSLLDGGSGYEQYF. The chain uses TRBV5-1 and TRBJ2-7, with 7 bases lining up with TRBD2. The V gene's germline CDR1 is SGHRS and CDR2 YFSETQ. V was clipped by 1 base and J by 3 bases; unmatched bases: 10. The CDR3 is 16 residues long. Variable domain in full (rest from reference TRBV5-1 and TRBJ2-7): KAGVTQTPRYLIKTRGQQVTLSCSPISGHRSVSWYQQTPGQGLQFLFEYFSETQRNKGNFPGRFSGRQFSNSRSEMNVSTLELGDSALYLCASSLLDGGSGYEQYFGPGTRLTVT.

The chain is built from TRBV5-6 and TRBJ2-3; TRBD2 might be the D (6 bases). The V end lost 3 bases, the J end lost 6 bases, and 20 bases lay between the germline ends. CDR1 SGHDT and CDR2 YYEEEE come from the germline V gene. The CDR3 is made up of 16 amino acids. The CDR3 coding sequence is TGTGCCAGCAGCTCCCCTCTGAGGGGAGGCAAGGATACGCAGTATTTT. Protein sequence: CASSSPLRGGKDTQYF.

The CDR3 DNA reads TGTGCCAGCAGCTTAAAACTAGCTGGGGCCAACGTCCTGACTTTC. It codes for CASSLKLAGANVLTF. The chain combines TRBV7-2 with TRBJ2-6; the D gene is possibly TRBD2 (5 bases). Trimming shortened V by 2 bases and J by 2 bases, and 7 bases separated the two germline ends. The V gene's germline CDR1 is SGHTA and CDR2 FQGNSA. The CDR3 runs 15 residues.

This chain uses TRBV7-6 with TRBJ2-1; TRBD2 matches 7 bases. CDR1 SGHVS and CDR2 FNYEAQ come from the germline V gene. This CDR3 contains 15 residues. V dropped 5 bases and J dropped 4; count of bases not matched to a gene: 8. Written as DNA, the CDR3 is TGTGCCAGCAGCCCCAATGGCGGGGGATACAATGAGCAGTTCTTC. As protein: CASSPNGGGYNEQFF.

The chain is built from TRBV6-5 and TRBJ1-1, with a weak D call TRBD1 (5 bases). The V gene's germline CDR1 is MNHEY and CDR2 SVGAGI. The germline V and J ends were trimmed by 8 bases and 1 base, with 14 bases remaining between them. CDR3 length: 14 amino acids. The CDR3 loop reads CASAVGQSNTEAFF. The CDR3 DNA is TGTGCCAGCGCCGTGGGGCAGTCGAACACTGAAGCTTTCTTT.

This chain joins TRBV7-2 and TRBJ2-2; possibly TRBD2 for D (5 bases). Trimming removed 2 bases from V and 1 base from J, with 11 bases in between. This CDR3 has 16 residues. Per germline, CDR1 SGHTA and CDR2 FQGNSA. The CDR3 sequence is CASSLNGVLNTGELFF. The CDR3 DNA follows: TGTGCCAGCAGCTTAAACGGGGTGCTGAACACCGGGGAGCTGTTTTTT.

The chain recombines TRBV10-3 with TRBJ1-1; possible D gene TRBD1, 5 bases. Germline lookup yields CDR1 ENHRY and CDR2 SYGVKD. Trimming left V 6 bases short and J 9 bases short, with 26 bases between. The CDR3 totals 16 residues. CDR3 sequence (DNA): TGTGCCATCAGGGGGGGAAAGGATGTGATCCCCGATAAAGCTTTCTTT. Residues: CAIRGGKDVIPDKAFF.

The rearrangement links TRBV28 to TRBJ1-3, with TRBD1 as a possible D gene (6 bases). The CDR3 covers 16 residues. Trimming stripped 6 bases from V and 2 bases from J, with 17 bases between. Germline CDR1 reads MDHEN; CDR2 reads SYDVKM. The CDR3 DNA reads TGTGCCAGCAGGCAAGGTAGCGGGGGCACTGGAAACACCATATATTTT. Protein sequence: CASRQGSGGTGNTIYF.

J is TRBJ1-2 and V is TRBV4-2; the D gene is possibly TRBD1 (6 bases). Germline loops: CDR1 LGHNA, CDR2 YNFKEQ. The ends were cut back, 1 base at V and 6 bases at J, with 18 bases in the middle. The CDR3 has 16 residues. This chain's CDR3 is CASSQGVGGGSDGYTF. The CDR3 region has the DNA TGTGCCAGCAGCCAAGGGGTCGGGGGGGGCTCGGATGGCTACACCTTC.